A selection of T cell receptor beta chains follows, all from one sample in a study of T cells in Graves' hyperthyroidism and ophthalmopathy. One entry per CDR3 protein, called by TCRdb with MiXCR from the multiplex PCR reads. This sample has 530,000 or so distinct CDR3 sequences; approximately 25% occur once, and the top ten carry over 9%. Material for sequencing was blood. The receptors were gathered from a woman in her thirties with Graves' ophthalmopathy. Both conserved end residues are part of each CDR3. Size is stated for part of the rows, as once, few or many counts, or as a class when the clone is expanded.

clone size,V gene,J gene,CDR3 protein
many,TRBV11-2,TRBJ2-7,CASSLAGGDRQYF
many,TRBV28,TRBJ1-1,CASSLLQQLNTEAFF
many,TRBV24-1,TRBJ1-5,CATSDFGGNQPQHF
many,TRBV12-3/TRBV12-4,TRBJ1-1,CASSLTGWGTEAFF
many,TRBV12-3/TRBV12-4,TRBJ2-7,CASSVGQASSYEQYF
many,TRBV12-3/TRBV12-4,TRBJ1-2,CASRADRRANYGYTF
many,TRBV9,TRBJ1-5,CASSLDLDPYSNQPQHF
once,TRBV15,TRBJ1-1,CATSREWTGANTEAFF
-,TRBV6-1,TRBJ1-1,CASSAGGSANTEAFF
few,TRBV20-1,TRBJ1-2,CSARARIYGYTF
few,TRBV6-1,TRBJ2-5,CASRSTRVVETQYF
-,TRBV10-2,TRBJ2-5,CASSGRDTQETQYF
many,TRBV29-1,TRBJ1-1,CSVDDGLEAFF
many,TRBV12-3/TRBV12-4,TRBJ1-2,CASSLIPTGLVYGYTF
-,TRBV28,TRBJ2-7,CASSDNPRYEQYF
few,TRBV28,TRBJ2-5,CASSFSHIGQETQYF
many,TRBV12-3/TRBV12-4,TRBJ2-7,CASSFVGSYEQYF
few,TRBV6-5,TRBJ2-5,CASSYSDGKGEETQYF
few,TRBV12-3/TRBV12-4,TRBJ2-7,CASSFRALSSYEQYF
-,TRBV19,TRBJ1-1,CASSMARQGRMNTEAFF
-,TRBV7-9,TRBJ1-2,CASSPAQNYGYTF
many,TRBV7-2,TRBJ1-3,CASSPLEGNTIYF
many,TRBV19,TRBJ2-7,CASSAGDYEQYF
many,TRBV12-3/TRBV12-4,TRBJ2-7,CASSRSSTKTEQYF
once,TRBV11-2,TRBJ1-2,CASSQGSTAPAAGYTF
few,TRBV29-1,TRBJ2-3,CSVYESGLAGEIGTDTQYF
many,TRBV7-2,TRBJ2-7,CASSYNPRDRLTYEQYF
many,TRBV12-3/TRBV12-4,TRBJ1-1,CASSFWLRGLNTEAFF
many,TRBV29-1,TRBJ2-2,CSVVRQTGELFF
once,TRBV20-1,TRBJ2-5,CSARGYGTSASQETQYF
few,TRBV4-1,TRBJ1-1,CASSRLPRQLNTEAFF
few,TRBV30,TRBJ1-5,CAWSGTGISQPQHF
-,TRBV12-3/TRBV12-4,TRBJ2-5,CASSPDETQYF
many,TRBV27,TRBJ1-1,CASSFFQNTEAFF
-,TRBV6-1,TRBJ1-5,CASSAWDRGGNQPQHF
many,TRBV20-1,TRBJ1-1,CSATIRAWMNTEAFF
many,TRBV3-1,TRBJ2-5,CASSHEDRGETQYF
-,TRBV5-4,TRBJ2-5,CASSLGQMETQYF
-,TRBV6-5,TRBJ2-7,CASSYMTGDYEQYF
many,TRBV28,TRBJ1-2,CASVRRGAWDGYTF
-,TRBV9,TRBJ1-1,CASSVVPGYTDAFF
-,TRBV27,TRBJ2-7,CASGAAGGDEQYF
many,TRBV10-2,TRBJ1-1,CASSGAGTEAFF
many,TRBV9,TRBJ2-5,CASSVAPTGIETQYF
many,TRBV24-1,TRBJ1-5,CATSDHGGGNQPQHF
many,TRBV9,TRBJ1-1,CASSVAPGFNTEAFF
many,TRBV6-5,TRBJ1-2,CASSGTGGNGYTF
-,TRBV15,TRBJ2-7,CATSSLPSYEQYF
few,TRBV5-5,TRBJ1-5,CASSLRTGGHNQPQHF
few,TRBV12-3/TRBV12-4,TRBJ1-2,CASSPGRLVGYTF
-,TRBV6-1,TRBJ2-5,CASSDPGLQETQYF
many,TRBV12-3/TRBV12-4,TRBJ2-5,CASSGTGGVRETQYF
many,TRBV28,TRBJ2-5,CASIRGQGGETQYF